Following are 5 T cell receptor beta chains from one sample sequenced in a study of control samples from healthy donors and cancer patients. Libraries were prepared by immunoSEQ multiplex PCR; TCRdb keeps only in-frame clonotypes and omits some of them. Here the sample table reports roughly 190,000 clones. The sequencing input was blood. All receptors derive from a woman under 40 in good health.

This chain uses TRBV2 with TRBJ1-1; D is unclear. The germline V gene has CDR1 SNHLY and CDR2 FYNNEI. This CDR3 has 13 residues. Trimming stripped 8 bases from V and 2 bases from J, with 12 bases between. The CDR3 region has the DNA TGTGCCAGCTCCGGATATTTTAACACTGAAGCTTTCTTT. Residues: CASSGYFNTEAFF.

The V and J genes are TRBV18 and TRBJ2-6, with a tentative D call TRBD1 (7 bases). Germline V CDR1 and CDR2: KGHSH, LQKENI. Trimming removed 5 bases at V and 2 bases at J, with 19 bases between. This CDR3 has 18 residues. This CDR3 reads CASSGDQGGNPGANVLTF. CDR3 bases: TGTGCCAGCTCAGGGGACCAGGGGGGAAACCCTGGGGCCAACGTCCTGACTTTC.

The chain employs TRBV12-5 and TRBJ1-1; D is unresolved. The CDR3 spans 12 residues. The V gene's germline CDR1 is LGHNT and CDR2 FRNRAP. Between the trimmed V and J ends, which lost 5 bases and 5 bases, there was a span of 9 bases. The CDR3 DNA follows: TGTGCTAGTGGTCGAGGAGGGACTGAAGCTTTCTTT. Encoded protein: CASGRGGTEAFF. The full variable domain, its missing parts supplied by reference TRBV12-5 and TRBJ1-1, is DARVTQTPRHKVTEMGQEVTMRCQPILGHNTVFWYRQTMMQGLELLAYFRNRAPLDDSGMPKDRFSAEMPDATLATLKIQPSEPRDSAVYFCASGRGGTEAFFGQGTRLTVV.

CDR3 sequence: CATSRDLGGDTQYF. In DNA form, the CDR3 reads TGTGCCACCAGCAGAGATCTCGGTGGGGATACGCAGTATTTT. The chain recombines TRBV15 with TRBJ2-3; D not certain. V was cut by 0 bases and J by 6 bases, with 10 bases left in between. The CDR3 is made up of 14 amino acids. The V gene's germline CDR1 is LNHNV and CDR2 YYDKDF (reference sequence).

The chain joins TRBV10-1 to TRBJ1-2; 9 nucleotides align to TRBD1. CDR1 WNHNN and CDR2 SYGVQD come from the germline V gene (reference sequence). There are 13 residues in the CDR3. The V segment lost 6 bases and the J segment 7 bases; nucleotides outside the gene matches: 6. The CDR3 reads CASSRGQGGGYTF. For the CDR3, the DNA is TGCGCCAGCAGCAGGGGACAGGGAGGTGGCTACACCTTC.